The rows below give T cell receptor beta chains drawn from one sample of a study of neurological immune-mediated disorders. MiXCR, run by TCRdb on the 5' RACE reads, gives a single entry per CDR3 protein. Here the sample spans about 80,000 distinct CDR3 sequences, more than 5% being singletons. What was sequenced was PBMCs. The source is a woman aged 55-70 years with multiple sclerosis. The CDR3 runs from the conserved cysteine through the conserved F or W. The order of the fields is V gene, D gene, J gene, clone size, CDR3 DNA, CDR3 protein. D genes are given only for firm matches. Where a row states a size, it is once, few, many or the class of an expanded clone; other rows omit it.

v_call: TRBV19; d_call: -; j_call: TRBJ2-5; clone_size: -; cdr3_nt: TGTGCCAGTAAGGCCGGAACACAAGAGACCCAGTACTTC; cdr3_aa: CASKAGTQETQYF
v_call: TRBV6-4; d_call: TRBD2; j_call: TRBJ2-3; clone_size: many; cdr3_nt: TGTGCCAGCAGTGCTAGCGGGGGGGCAGATACGCAGTATTTT; cdr3_aa: CASSASGGADTQYF
v_call: TRBV9; d_call: -; j_call: TRBJ2-5; clone_size: many; cdr3_nt: TGTGCCAGCTCAGAAGGACAAGCGACCCAGTACTTC; cdr3_aa: CASSEGQATQYF
v_call: TRBV4-1; d_call: -; j_call: TRBJ1-1; clone_size: many; cdr3_nt: TGCGCCAGCAGCCAGACCGGGACACAGAACACTGAAGCTTTCTTT; cdr3_aa: CASSQTGTQNTEAFF
v_call: TRBV7-2; d_call: -; j_call: TRBJ1-2; clone_size: many; cdr3_nt: TGTGCCAGCAGCTACCAAGACACGGTAGGAGGCTACACCTTC; cdr3_aa: CASSYQDTVGGYTF
v_call: TRBV20-1; d_call: -; j_call: TRBJ1-1; clone_size: many; cdr3_nt: TGCAGTGCCTCTCAGGGCAGCTTGAACACTGAAGCTTTCTTT; cdr3_aa: CSASQGSLNTEAFF
v_call: TRBV7-2; d_call: -; j_call: TRBJ2-3; clone_size: many; cdr3_nt: TGTGCCAGCAGCTTAGCGGGGTCAGATACGCAGTATTTT; cdr3_aa: CASSLAGSDTQYF
v_call: TRBV9; d_call: TRBD2; j_call: TRBJ2-3; clone_size: many; cdr3_nt: TGTGCCAGCAGCGTGACCGGGACTAGCGGGGCGACGCAGTATTTT; cdr3_aa: CASSVTGTSGATQYF
v_call: TRBV2; d_call: TRBD2; j_call: TRBJ2-1; clone_size: -; cdr3_nt: TGTGCCAGCAGTGCCGCAGGACTAGCCTATGAGCAGTTCTTC; cdr3_aa: CASSAAGLAYEQFF
v_call: TRBV3-1; d_call: -; j_call: TRBJ1-1; clone_size: many; cdr3_nt: TGTGCCAGCAGCCAAGCGACACCTACAGAAGCTTTCTTT; cdr3_aa: CASSQATPTEAFF
v_call: TRBV20-1; d_call: -; j_call: TRBJ1-4; clone_size: many; cdr3_nt: TGCAGTGCCATAAACCAAAGGACAGAAAATGAAAAACTGTTTTTT; cdr3_aa: CSAINQRTENEKLFF
v_call: TRBV4-1; d_call: -; j_call: TRBJ2-1; clone_size: many; cdr3_nt: TGCGCCAGCAGCCACAGGGAGTACAATGAGCAGTTCTTC; cdr3_aa: CASSHREYNEQFF
v_call: TRBV7-2; d_call: TRBD1; j_call: TRBJ1-1; clone_size: -; cdr3_nt: TGTGCCAGCAGCTTACAGGGGGGAAACACTGAAGCTTTCTTT; cdr3_aa: CASSLQGGNTEAFF
v_call: TRBV15; d_call: -; j_call: TRBJ1-5; clone_size: many; cdr3_nt: TGTGCCACCAGCAGAGTCGACGCGGAACAGCCCCAGCATTTT; cdr3_aa: CATSRVDAEQPQHF
v_call: TRBV28; d_call: -; j_call: TRBJ1-5; clone_size: -; cdr3_nt: TGTGCCAGCAGTTTGGGCCCCAATAATCAGCCCCAGCATTTT; cdr3_aa: CASSLGPNNQPQHF
v_call: TRBV5-5; d_call: -; j_call: TRBJ2-5; clone_size: many; cdr3_nt: TGTGCCAGCAGCTCAGCCGGGACATTCTTCGAGACCCAGTACTTC; cdr3_aa: CASSSAGTFFETQYF
v_call: TRBV18; d_call: TRBD2; j_call: TRBJ2-7; clone_size: many; cdr3_nt: TGTGCCAGCTCACCTTTAACTAGCGGAACCTACGAGCAGTACTTC; cdr3_aa: CASSPLTSGTYEQYF
v_call: TRBV11-2; d_call: TRBD2; j_call: TRBJ2-1; clone_size: many; cdr3_nt: TGTGCCAGCAGCTTAGATCGTAGCGGGGGATTCAATGAGCAGTTCTTC; cdr3_aa: CASSLDRSGGFNEQFF
v_call: TRBV3-1; d_call: -; j_call: TRBJ2-3; clone_size: many; cdr3_nt: TGTGCCAGCAGCCAACCTGGCATCAGAGTCAAGTATTTT; cdr3_aa: CASSQPGIRVKYF
v_call: TRBV6-5; d_call: -; j_call: TRBJ2-4; clone_size: many; cdr3_nt: TGTGCCTCGTGGGGGGACACCAAAAACATTCAGTACTTC; cdr3_aa: CASWGDTKNIQYF
v_call: TRBV5-1; d_call: TRBD1; j_call: TRBJ2-2; clone_size: few; cdr3_nt: TGCGCCAGCACGGACAGGTCGAACACCGGGGAGCTGTTTTTT; cdr3_aa: CASTDRSNTGELFF
v_call: TRBV2; d_call: -; j_call: TRBJ2-4; clone_size: few; cdr3_nt: TGTGCCAGCAGACCACAGGGATGGAACATTCAGTACTTC; cdr3_aa: CASRPQGWNIQYF
v_call: TRBV11-2; d_call: -; j_call: TRBJ1-3; clone_size: -; cdr3_nt: TGTGCCAGCAGCTTAGTCCGGGGGTCCGGAAACACCATATATTTT; cdr3_aa: CASSLVRGSGNTIYF
v_call: TRBV4-1; d_call: -; j_call: TRBJ1-5; clone_size: many; cdr3_nt: TGCGCCAGCAGCCCACCGTTGGGACCCCAGCATTTT; cdr3_aa: CASSPPLGPQHF
v_call: TRBV5-4; d_call: TRBD1; j_call: TRBJ1-3; clone_size: many; cdr3_nt: TGTGCCAGCAGCTCGGGACAGCCCTCTGGAAACACCATATATTTT; cdr3_aa: CASSSGQPSGNTIYF
v_call: TRBV25-1; d_call: -; j_call: TRBJ2-7; clone_size: -; cdr3_nt: TGTGCCAGCAGTGAACTTAGGGAGCAGTACTTC; cdr3_aa: CASSELREQYF
v_call: TRBV7-8; d_call: TRBD1; j_call: TRBJ1-1; clone_size: many; cdr3_nt: TGTGCCAGCAGCCTAGGTTACAGGGGGAACGCTGAAGCTTTCTTT; cdr3_aa: CASSLGYRGNAEAFF
v_call: TRBV21-1; d_call: -; j_call: TRBJ2-5; clone_size: -; cdr3_nt: TGTGCCAGCAGCAAATGGGGACCCGGTAGGGTTGAGACCCAGTACTTC; cdr3_aa: CASSKWGPGRVETQYF
v_call: TRBV3-1; d_call: TRBD1; j_call: TRBJ1-6; clone_size: many; cdr3_nt: TGTGCCAGCAGCCAACCCGGGACAGGGGATTCACCCCTCCACTTT; cdr3_aa: CASSQPGTGDSPLHF
v_call: TRBV5-1; d_call: -; j_call: TRBJ1-1; clone_size: few; cdr3_nt: TGCGCCAGCAGCTTGGCCGGGGAGAGCACTGAAGCTTTCTTT; cdr3_aa: CASSLAGESTEAFF
v_call: TRBV3-1; d_call: -; j_call: TRBJ2-7; clone_size: few; cdr3_nt: TGTGCCAGCATTTCTACCGGGGACCCCTACGAGCAGTACTTC; cdr3_aa: CASISTGDPYEQYF